This T cell receptor beta chain was sequenced in a study of lymphopenia after photon versus proton radiotherapy. Repertoires were generated with immunoSEQ multiplex PCR, while TCRdb's copy carries only in-frame clones and drops some. The sample has some 31,000 clones; over 70% are singletons. The sequence was obtained from a woman aged 70 to 79 with pancreatic cancer. Source: peripheral blood, taken from a patient treated with proton-based radiotherapy.

The DNA for the CDR3 is TGTGCCAGCAGCTTAAATACAGGGGGCGGAAACACCATATATTTT. Translation: CASSLNTGGGNTIYF. The chain employs TRBV7-9 and TRBJ1-3; 9 nucleotides line up with TRBD1. The junction had 3 bases not matched to a gene; V was cut back by 2 bases and J by 4 bases. Germline CDR1 SEHNR, CDR2 FQNEAQ (reference sequence). The CDR3 contains 15 residues.